These 19 T cell receptor beta chains were sequenced from one sample in a study of T-cell memory formation after mild COVID-19. TCRdb ran MiXCR on the 5' RACE reads and lists one entry per CDR3 protein. The sample includes under 300,000 distinct CDR3 sequences, approximately 9% of them seen just once. The source material was PBMCs or a T cell subset sorted from them (not recorded which). Receptors originate from a man younger than 35 who had mild COVID-19 (a few samples of this study predate the infection). Cell type and time point are not known.

The chain has TRBV29-1 and TRBJ2-2; 7 bases align to TRBD1. Trimming cost V 2 bases and J 5 bases; bases outside gene matches: 11. The CDR3 length is 16 residues. Germline lookup yields CDR1 SQVTM and CDR2 ANQGSEA. CDR3 protein: CSVETRGTGRTGELFF. CDR3 nucleotides: TGCAGCGTTGAAACCAGGGGGACGGGGAGAACCGGGGAGCTGTTTTTT.

The sample holds a few counts of this clonotype. This sequence joins TRBV11-2 and TRBJ2-7; 7 nucleotides align to TRBD2. CDR1 is SGHAT and CDR2 is FQNNGV in the germline V gene. This CDR3 is 12 amino acids long. Germline trimming cut 4 bases from V and 3 bases from J; bases unmatched to any gene: 0. CDR3 in amino acids: CASSWTSYEQYF. The CDR3 coding sequence is TGTGCCAGCAGCTGGACTAGCTACGAGCAGTACTTC.

CDR3 bases: TGCGCCAGCAGATTTGAAATACAGGGATTGGATGAGCAGTTCTTC. Translation: CASRFEIQGLDEQFF. V is TRBV5-1 and J is TRBJ2-1, with a possible D match to TRBD1 (6 bases). The CDR3 loop spans 15 amino acids. The germline CDR1 and CDR2 sequences are SGHRS and YFSETQ. V was pared by 5 bases and J by 8 bases, with 20 bases between.

In its sample, this clonotype was seen many times. The V call is TRBV6-1, the J call TRBJ2-5; D may be TRBD1 (6 bases). The germline gives CDR1 MNHNS, CDR2 SASEGT. The V and J ends lost 7 bases and 6 bases respectively, with 9 bases between them. This CDR3 spans 11 amino acids. CDR3 region: CASTQGKTQYF. In DNA, the CDR3 is TGTGCCAGCACGCAGGGGAAGACCCAGTACTTC.

This clonotype was counted only a few times. This rearrangement joins TRBV10-3 to TRBJ2-5, with 8 bases that match TRBD2. CDR1 is ENHRY, CDR2 SYGVKD, per germline. V was pared by 3 bases and J by 4 bases, with 10 bases of the junction left unmatched. The CDR3 totals 16 residues. DNA of the CDR3: TGTGCCATCAGTGATCCTTCAGCGGGGGTTTTAGAGACCCAGTACTTC. Its protein is CAISDPSAGVLETQYF.

The CDR3 here is CASSLNIFKNIQYF. CDR3 nucleotides: TGTGCCAGCAGCTTAAACATATTCAAAAACATTCAGTACTTC. The rearrangement joins TRBV7-2 to TRBJ2-4; D gene unclear. Germline V lookup: CDR1 SGHTA, CDR2 FQGNSA. CDR3 length equals 14 residues. The germline V and J ends were trimmed by 2 bases and 3 bases, with 8 bases remaining between them.

This clonotype was seen more than once but under ten times. This chain joins TRBV5-8 and TRBJ2-1, with 10 positions matching TRBD1. This CDR3 is built from 14 residues. In germline, CDR1 is SGHTS, CDR2 YDEGEE. V was pared by 4 bases and J by 4 bases, with 2 bases of the junction left unmatched. DNA of the CDR3: TGTGCCAGCAGCCGGGACAGGGGATACAATGAGCAGTTCTTC. Its protein is CASSRDRGYNEQFF.

V usage is TRBV7-9 and J usage is TRBJ2-2; 8 positions match TRBD2. CDR3 length: 18 residues. Germline V lookup: CDR1 SEHNR, CDR2 FQNEAQ (reference sequence). J gave up 0 bases and V 5 bases, and 11 bases lay outside the gene matches. This chain's CDR3 is CASSHPDAGGSNTGELFF. The CDR3, as DNA: TGTGCCAGCAGCCACCCCGACGCGGGGGGATCGAACACCGGGGAGCTGTTTTTT.

This clonotype turned up a few times. The chain recombines TRBV7-2 with TRBJ1-4; D call uncertain. The germline gives CDR1 SGHTA, CDR2 FQGNSA. V lost 3 bases, J lost 0 bases, and 8 bases lay in between. The CDR3 is 15 residues long. This CDR3 is CASSLSPSTNEKLFF. The CDR3 DNA reads TGTGCCAGCAGCTTGAGTCCGTCAACTAATGAAAAACTGTTTTTT.

The genes are TRBV5-6 and TRBJ2-7; no definite D call. Germline V lookup: CDR1 SGHDT, CDR2 YYEEEE. This CDR3 is 15 amino acids long. V lost 1 base and J lost 2, with 13 bases in between. The CDR3 reads CASSLWLFATYEQYV. The CDR3 bases are TGTGCCAGCAGCTTGTGGCTTTTTGCGACCTACGAGCAGTACGTC.

This sequence joins TRBV6-5 and TRBJ1-3, with 8 bases fitting TRBD1. The CDR3 extends over 14 amino acids. V lost 2 bases, J lost 9 bases, and 6 bases stayed unmatched. The germline CDR1 and CDR2 sequences are MNHEY and SVGAGI. The CDR3 DNA follows: TGTGCCAGCAGTTACGCTACAGGGGGGATCACCATATATTTT. Protein sequence: CASSYATGGITIYF.

The chain couples TRBV5-1 to TRBJ2-5; 11 positions agree with TRBD2. Germline loops: CDR1 SGHRS, CDR2 YFSETQ. The CDR3 runs to 14 residues. V was pared by 4 bases and J by 11 bases, with 10 bases of the junction left unmatched. CDR3 in DNA: TGCGCCAGCAGCCCTAGCGGGGGGAACCCAACGCAGTACTTC. This sequence encodes CASSPSGGNPTQYF.

The table lists this clonotype with a few counts. The chain couples TRBV20-1 to TRBJ2-1, with D unresolved. The CDR3 is 15 residues long. V dropped 5 bases and J dropped 2 bases, with 16 bases sitting between them. The germline V gene has CDR1 DFQATT and CDR2 SNEGSKA (reference sequence). The CDR3 spells CSAPRTSHPYNEQFF. CDR3 in DNA: TGCAGTGCTCCCAGGACCTCTCACCCCTACAATGAGCAGTTCTTC.

This chain joins TRBV7-6 and TRBJ2-3, with D possibly matching TRBD1 (6 bases). V lost 5 bases and J lost 5, with 17 bases in between. Germline lookup yields CDR1 SGHVS and CDR2 FNYEAQ. The CDR3 consists of 15 residues. This CDR3 reads CASSVTGIRGDTQYF. CDR3 DNA sequence: TGTGCCAGCAGCGTAACAGGGATTCGGGGAGATACGCAGTATTTT.

The chain employs TRBV29-1 and TRBJ2-1; 8 nucleotides match TRBD2. The V gene's germline CDR1 is SQVTM and CDR2 ANQGSEA. Losses at the gene ends were 7 bases for V and 8 bases for J; bases not matched to a gene: 7. This CDR3 region has 12 residues. Written as DNA, the CDR3 is TGCAGCGGGGGACTAGTAGGATATGAGCAGTTCTTC. Amino acids: CSGGLVGYEQFF.

The genes are TRBV12-3 or TRBV12-4 and TRBJ2-7; D is possibly TRBD2 (6 bases). The CDR3 spans 13 residues. V dropped 3 bases and J dropped 3 bases, with 9 bases sitting between them. The CDR3 loop is CASSLWRDYEQYF. The CDR3 bases are TGTGCCAGCAGTTTGTGGCGGGACTACGAGCAGTACTTC.

The rearrangement links TRBV5-1 to TRBJ2-7; 7 nucleotides match TRBD1. CDR1 is SGHRS, CDR2 YFSETQ, per germline. There are 13 residues in the CDR3. J was trimmed by 2 bases and V by 4 bases; bases with no gene match: 3. The CDR3 here is CASSEGTAYEQYF. CDR3 bases: TGCGCCAGCAGCGAAGGGACAGCCTACGAGCAGTACTTC.

This clonotype was observed a few times. A read error may account for a junction end that differs from germline. The V gene is TRBV7-2, the J gene TRBJ2-2; possibly TRBD1 for D (6 bases). The CDR3 loop spans 13 amino acids. Germline V gene lookup returns CDR1 SGHTA and CDR2 FQGNSA. CDR3 coding DNA: TGTGCCAGCAGAAACACAGGGACCGGGGAGCTTTTTTTT. Its translation is CASRNTGTGELFF.

This chain joins TRBV6-5 and TRBJ1-2; no clear D. The germline CDR1 and CDR2 sequences are MNHEY and SVGAGI. The CDR3 length is 16 residues. Trimming left V 0 bases short and J 0 bases short, with 11 bases between. The CDR3 region has the DNA TGTGCCAGCAGTTACTCTTTAGCGGGAGCTAACTATGGCTACACCTTC. Translating gives CASSYSLAGANYGYTF.